The next 27 T cell receptor beta chains were all read from a single sample in a study of OX40 agonist ivuxolimab in advanced cancers. Sequencing was performed with immunoSEQ multiplex PCR; in TCRdb, only in-frame clones are kept and a portion is missing. The sample holds about 64,000 clones; 87% are singletons and the top ten take under 3.5%. The specimen was CD4+ or CD8+ T cells sorted from blood, collected in a trial of the OX40 agonist ivuxolimab. Receptors were obtained from an adult with an advanced solid tumor such as melanoma, head and neck, liver or kidney cancer.

This chain uses TRBV27 with TRBJ1-2; D not resolved. The CDR3 consists of 13 residues. V was clipped by 4 bases and J by 9 bases, with 15 bases between them. Germline loops: CDR1 MNHEY, CDR2 SMNVEV (reference sequence). CDR3 nucleotide sequence: TGTGCCAGCAGTTCCCCGGCCTCGAGGAGCTACACCTTC. Its translation is CASSSPASRSYTF.

The chain links TRBV2 to TRBJ2-7, with no clear D. The CDR3 totals 14 residues. Deletions cut 7 bases from V and 7 bases from J, with 20 bases between. Germline CDR1 SNHLY, CDR2 FYNNEI. The CDR3 DNA reads as TGTGCCAGCACGCGAACACCGGAAGTCGGAGAGCAGTACTTC. It codes for CASTRTPEVGEQYF.

This rearrangement joins TRBV6-6 to TRBJ1-5; D not resolved. The CDR3 has 15 amino acids. Germline V lookup: CDR1 MNHNY, CDR2 SVGAGI (reference sequence). V lost 4 bases to trimming and J lost 0 bases, with 10 bases between them. The CDR3 spells CASSFQHLSNQPQHF. The CDR3 DNA reads as TGTGCCAGCAGTTTCCAACACCTTAGCAATCAGCCCCAGCATTTT.

This chain links TRBV18 with TRBJ2-1; D uncertain. The CDR3 is 15 residues long. The V end was cut by 2 bases, the J end by 4 bases, with 12 bases between. The germline CDR1 and CDR2 sequences are KGHSH and LQKENI. The CDR3 sequence: CASSPRSGYYNEQFF. The CDR3 DNA reads as TGTGCCAGCTCACCAAGGTCCGGGTATTACAATGAGCAGTTCTTC.

This clone was recorded only once. The chain employs TRBV28 and TRBJ1-1, with unresolved D. The CDR3 spans 14 residues. Germline V lookup: CDR1 MDHEN, CDR2 SYDVKM. V gave up 2 bases and J gave up 1 base, with 8 bases separating them. DNA of the CDR3: TGTGCCAGCAGTTTAAGGCAGTGGAACACTGAAGCTTTCTTT. Its protein is CASSLRQWNTEAFF.

The rearrangement uses TRBV5-1 and TRBJ1-1; 8 bases map to TRBD1. V trimming: 0 bases; J trimming: 2 bases; junction bases outside the gene matches: 6. Per the germline V gene, CDR1 is SGHRS and CDR2 is YFSETQ. There are 16 residues in the CDR3. The CDR3 DNA sequence: TGCGCCAGCAGCTTGGGGACAGGGTGGAGAAACACTGAAGCTTTCTTT. Amino acids: CASSLGTGWRNTEAFF.

The chain carries TRBV5-1 and TRBJ2-2; 7 nucleotides line up with TRBD2. Germline CDR1 reads SGHRS; CDR2 reads YFSETQ. The CDR3 extends over 14 amino acids. With 5 bases clipped from V and 5 bases from J, the junction kept 6 bases outside the gene matches. The CDR3 region is CASRPGGETGELFF. The CDR3 DNA sequence: TGCGCCAGCAGACCGGGAGGAGAAACCGGGGAGCTGTTTTTT.

The genes are TRBV18 and TRBJ2-5; tentatively, D is TRBD2 (5 bases). Between the trimmed V and J ends, which lost 5 bases and 2 bases, there was a span of 12 bases. The CDR3 runs to 14 residues. Germline V gives CDR1 KGHSH, CDR2 LQKENI. This CDR3 is CASSGGGGQETQYF. The CDR3, as DNA: TGTGCCAGCTCAGGTGGAGGTGGACAAGAGACCCAGTACTTC. Full variable domain (remainder filled in from reference TRBV18 and TRBJ2-5): NAGVMQNPRHLVRRRGQEARLRCSPMKGHSHVYWYRQLPEEGLKFMVYLQKENIIDESGMPKERFSAEFPKEGPSILRIQQVVRGDSAAYFCASSGGGGQETQYFGPGTRLLVL.

The chain joins TRBV10-3 to TRBJ2-5; D call uncertain. V lost 5 bases and J lost 0, with 10 bases in between. The CDR3 is made up of 14 amino acids. Germline CDR1 ENHRY, CDR2 SYGVKD. The CDR3 DNA is TGTGCCATCAGTCGAGATAGAGACCAAGAGACCCAGTACTTC. Encoded protein: CAISRDRDQETQYF.

This chain joins TRBV11-2 and TRBJ2-5; 7 bases align to TRBD1. The CDR3 sequence is 15 residues long. After removal of 1 base from V and 5 bases from J, the junction contained 7 bases not matched to a gene. Germline-derived CDR1 and CDR2 are SGHAT and FQNNGV. The CDR3 reads CASSLGTGFGETQYF. The CDR3 DNA sequence: TGTGCCAGCAGCTTAGGGACAGGCTTCGGTGAGACCCAGTACTTC.

V and J are TRBV30 and TRBJ2-6; D might be TRBD1 (6 bases). Trimming removed 6 bases from V and 2 bases from J, with 20 bases in between. The germline V gene encodes CDR1 GTSNPN and CDR2 SVGIG (reference sequence). The CDR3 contains 17 residues. In nucleotides, the CDR3 is TGTGCCTGCACATCCGGACAGTCTAGAACTGGGGCCAACGTCCTGACTTTC. It specifies CACTSGQSRTGANVLTF.

In this sample, this clone turned up a few times. The chain links TRBV10-3 to TRBJ2-7; 9 positions match TRBD2. Germline-derived CDR1 and CDR2 are ENHRY and SYGVKD. The CDR3 sequence is 15 residues long. Trimming cost V 2 bases and J 1 base; bases outside gene matches: 3. This chain's CDR3 is CAISEGLAGSYEQYF. In nucleotides, the CDR3 is TGTGCCATCAGTGAGGGGCTAGCGGGGTCCTACGAGCAGTACTTC.

This clone occurred once. The genes are TRBV19 and TRBJ2-7; 7 nucleotides align to TRBD2. Germline trimming cut 1 base from V and 3 bases from J; bases unmatched to any gene: 6. The CDR3 loop spans 15 amino acids. Germline CDR1 is LNHDA and CDR2 is SQIVND (reference sequence). CDR3 loop: CASSIAGGSSYEQYF. The CDR3, as DNA: TGTGCCAGTAGTATAGCTGGCGGGAGCAGCTACGAGCAGTACTTC.

This clone was recorded a few times. This chain's CDR3 is CASRAGVSDTQYF. As DNA, the CDR3 is TGTGCCAGCAGAGCGGGAGTGTCAGATACGCAGTATTTT. V usage is TRBV6-1 and J usage is TRBJ2-3; 8 bases line up with TRBD2. The CDR3 extends over 13 amino acids. V was pared by 6 bases and J by 4 bases, with 3 bases of the junction left unmatched. In germline, CDR1 is MNHNS, CDR2 SASEGT.

This clone was seen just once. The DNA of the CDR3 is TGTGCCAGCAACCTTGGGGTAGCGTGGTTCTTC. Residues: CASNLGVAWFF. This chain uses TRBV2 with TRBJ2-1; tentatively, D is TRBD2 (5 bases). This CDR3 region has 11 residues. Germline V gene lookup returns CDR1 SNHLY and CDR2 FYNNEI. Trimming removed 7 bases at V and 15 bases at J, with 16 bases between.

This clone has just one count. The CDR3 sequence is CASSPSGWGRYLDTQYF. The CDR3 nucleotides are TGTGCCAGCAGCCCCAGTGGGTGGGGCCGGTACCTAGATACGCAGTATTTT. J is TRBJ2-3 and V is TRBV28; tentative D call: TRBD1 (5 bases). Germline assignment: CDR1 MDHEN and CDR2 SYDVKM. Trimming took off 6 bases at V and 5 bases at J, with 24 bases between the two ends. The CDR3 is made up of 17 amino acids.

V gene TRBV5-1 combines with J gene TRBJ1-1; maybe TRBD1 (5 bases). In germline, CDR1 is SGHRS, CDR2 YFSETQ. Trimming left V 4 bases short and J 5 bases short, with 27 bases between. This CDR3 comprises 18 residues. This CDR3 is CASSPSTGIFRMVTEAFF. CDR3 DNA: TGCGCCAGCAGCCCTTCCACAGGCATCTTTCGAATGGTGACTGAAGCTTTCTTT.

This chain joins TRBV7-2 and TRBJ2-1; the match to TRBD2 covers 8 bases. Germline V gene sequence: CDR1 SGHTA, CDR2 FQGNSA. The CDR3 extends over 15 amino acids. The V segment lost 5 bases and the J segment 4 bases; nucleotides outside the gene matches: 7. The CDR3 DNA reads TGTGCCAGCAGCCCGGGGCTAGCGGGTTACAATGAGCAGTTCTTC. It encodes CASSPGLAGYNEQFF.

The J gene is TRBJ1-5, the V gene TRBV4-3; D unclear. The CDR3 is 15 amino acids. V was shortened by 1 base and J by 0 bases, with 7 bases between the two germline ends. Germline V gene lookup returns CDR1 LGHNA and CDR2 YSLEER. CDR3 sequence reads: CASSQGPTSNQPQHF. In nucleotides, the CDR3 is TGCGCCAGCAGCCAAGGACCGACTAGCAATCAGCCCCAGCATTTT.

The chain uses TRBV6-6 and TRBJ1-1; D not certain. The CDR3 has 11 amino acids. Germline assignment: CDR1 MNHNY and CDR2 SVGAGI (reference sequence). V lost 7 bases to trimming and J lost 2 bases, with 5 bases between them. This CDR3 is CASTLNTEAFF. Written as DNA, the CDR3 is TGTGCCAGCACCCTAAACACTGAAGCTTTCTTT.

This clone appeared a single time. J is TRBJ2-5 and V is TRBV10-1, with TRBD2 identical over 12 bases. The length of the CDR3 is 15 residues. CDR1 and CDR2 from the germline V gene are WNHNN and SYGVQD (reference sequence). Trimming at V came to 5 bases and at J to 5 bases, leaving 6 bases not matched to a gene. The CDR3 protein is CASSRLAGEGETQYF. The CDR3 DNA follows: TGCGCCAGCAGTCGACTAGCGGGAGAAGGGGAGACCCAGTACTTC.

V and J are TRBV6-1 and TRBJ1-2; D gene unclear. V lost 3 bases, J lost 4 bases, and 18 bases lay in between. Germline CDR1 reads MNHNS; CDR2 reads SASEGT. The CDR3 is 16 residues long. CDR3 DNA sequence: TGTGCCAGCAGTGACGACACTCTCGGGATATCCTATGGCTACACCTTC. Its translation is CASSDDTLGISYGYTF.

The chain couples TRBV7-9 to TRBJ2-2; TRBD1 is a possible D gene (5 bases). V was pared by 2 bases and J by 4 bases, with 23 bases between. This CDR3 has 19 amino acids. Germline assignment: CDR1 SEHNR and CDR2 FQNEAQ (reference sequence). CDR3 residues: CASSLPKGRAGLSTGELFF. CDR3 nucleotide sequence: TGTGCCAGCAGCTTACCAAAGGGCCGGGCAGGGCTTAGCACCGGGGAGCTGTTTTTT.

The chain links TRBV4-2 to TRBJ1-1; possibly TRBD1 for D (5 bases). The CDR3 is 18 residues long. V was trimmed by 0 bases and J by 7 bases, leaving 24 bases between them. The germline CDR1 and CDR2 sequences are LGHNA and YNFKEQ. This CDR3 is CASSQEWGGGAHRNEAFF. The CDR3, as DNA: TGTGCCAGCAGCCAAGAATGGGGCGGCGGAGCCCACCGAAATGAAGCTTTCTTT.

The chain couples TRBV27 to TRBJ1-5; D is ambiguous. CDR1 MNHEY and CDR2 SMNVEV come from the germline V gene (reference sequence). Trimming removed 4 bases at V and 5 bases at J, with 9 bases between. This CDR3 spans 13 amino acids. The CDR3 loop is CASSYKPDQPQHF. CDR3 sequence (DNA): TGTGCCAGCAGTTACAAGCCGGATCAGCCCCAGCATTTT.

The genes are TRBV18 and TRBJ2-7, with 12 bases matching TRBD2. Germline CDR1 and CDR2: KGHSH and LQKENI. V lost 3 bases to trimming and J lost 6 bases; unmatched junction nucleotides: 3. The CDR3 has 14 residues. The CDR3 is CASSPLAGGPEQYF. The CDR3 DNA follows: TGTGCCAGCTCACCCCTAGCGGGAGGGCCCGAGCAGTACTTC.

This sequence joins TRBV5-4 and TRBJ2-3; a weak D match, TRBD1 (5 bases). Germline values: CDR1 SGHNT, CDR2 YYREEE (reference sequence). Deletions cut 1 base from V and 4 bases from J, with 13 bases between. The CDR3 runs 15 residues. DNA for the CDR3: TGTGCCAGCAGCTTGTATTCAGGGATCCCAGATACGCAGTATTTT. It encodes CASSLYSGIPDTQYF.